One and the same sample provided the 28 T cell receptor beta chains below, sequenced in a study of blood T cell repertoires in COVID-19. The data were produced by immunoSEQ multiplex PCR, yet TCRdb's version contains in-frame clones alone and is incomplete. The repertoire has about 160,000 clones, around 77% of them found once; the top ten carry around 2.8%. Sequencing used peripheral blood. These receptors were collected from a man between 65 and 79 years old with acute or convalescent COVID-19.

The table lists this clone with a few counts. The rearrangement joins TRBV18 to TRBJ1-1, with D possibly being TRBD1 (6 bases). Trimming took off 6 bases at V and 1 base at J, with 9 bases between the two ends. This CDR3 has 13 residues. The V gene's germline CDR1 is KGHSH and CDR2 LQKENI. The CDR3: CASSGGQNTEAFF. DNA for the CDR3: TGTGCCAGCTCCGGGGGGCAGAACACTGAAGCTTTCTTT.

The chain combines TRBV10-3 with TRBJ2-7; TRBD1 agrees at 10 bases. Germline V gene sequence: CDR1 ENHRY, CDR2 SYGVKD. The CDR3 is made up of 14 amino acids. Trimming cost V 5 bases and J 6 bases; bases outside gene matches: 7. The CDR3 DNA follows: TGTGCCATCAGTCTGGCTGGGACAGGGGTCGAGCAGTACTTC. It yields the protein CAISLAGTGVEQYF.

The chain uses TRBV30 and TRBJ2-7; D call uncertain. V gave up 0 bases and J gave up 2 bases, with 8 bases separating them. There are 13 residues in the CDR3. Looked up from germline, CDR1 is GTSNPN and CDR2 is SVGIG (reference sequence). CDR3 loop: CAWSVGGTYEQYF. The CDR3 DNA reads as TGTGCCTGGAGTGTAGGCGGAACCTACGAGCAGTACTTC.

The chain is built from TRBV15 and TRBJ1-4; D is perhaps TRBD1 (6 bases). CDR1 and CDR2 from the germline V gene are LNHNV and YYDKDF (reference sequence). V was cut by 0 bases and J by 6 bases, with 14 bases left in between. The CDR3 is 16 amino acids. The CDR3 bases are TGTGCCACCAGCAGAGATAGTCCCAGGGGCGATGAAAAACTGTTTTTT. Protein: CATSRDSPRGDEKLFF.

J is TRBJ1-6 and V is TRBV5-1, with 7 bases identical to TRBD1. This CDR3 spans 14 amino acids. V lost 0 bases to trimming and J lost 10 bases; unmatched junction nucleotides: 4. Germline values: CDR1 SGHRS, CDR2 YFSETQ. CDR3 bases: TGCGCCAGCAGCTTGGGGACAGGCGGCTCACCCCTCCACTTT. It translates to CASSLGTGGSPLHF.

This clone was recorded many times. V is TRBV2 and J is TRBJ2-2, with TRBD2 matching 11 bases. The length of the CDR3 is 14 residues. V shed 8 bases, J shed 7 bases, and the junction held 6 bases outside the gene matches. Per germline, CDR1 SNHLY and CDR2 FYNNEI. CDR3 DNA sequence: TGTGCCAGCCAAGAACTAGCGGGAGTCGGGGAGCTGTTTTTT. Protein sequence: CASQELAGVGELFF.

This clone was seen just once. The genes are TRBV5-1 and TRBJ1-2, with D maybe TRBD1 (6 bases). CDR3 length: 13 residues. Germline V gene lookup returns CDR1 SGHRS and CDR2 YFSETQ. V dropped 0 bases and J dropped 8 bases, with 11 bases sitting between them. DNA for the CDR3: TGCGCCAGCAGCTTGGGACAGGCGGAAGGCTACACCTTC. It encodes CASSLGQAEGYTF.

This chain joins TRBV3-1 (or the pseudogene TRBV3-2) and TRBJ1-4, with 9 nucleotides matching TRBD1. J gave up 3 bases and V 3 bases, and 14 bases lay outside the gene matches. CDR1 and CDR2 from the germline V gene are LGHDT and YNNKEL (reference sequence). The CDR3 runs 19 residues. The CDR3 region is CASSQMILQGARANEKLFF. The DNA for the CDR3 is TGTGCCAGCAGCCAGATGATCCTACAGGGGGCGCGGGCTAATGAAAAACTGTTTTTT.

This clone was observed once. The J gene is TRBJ1-4, the V gene TRBV6-5; 7 bases agree with TRBD1. Looked up from germline, CDR1 is MNHEY and CDR2 is SVGAGI. The CDR3 sequence is 15 residues long. V dropped 5 bases and J dropped 8; count of bases not matched to a gene: 11. Here the CDR3 reads CASSQNLPGQEKLFF. The CDR3 DNA is TGTGCCAGCAGTCAGAATCTTCCGGGACAGGAAAAACTGTTTTTT.

The table lists this clone with a few counts. The chain employs TRBV9 and TRBJ2-1; possibly TRBD2 for D (6 bases). The germline CDR1 and CDR2 sequences are SGDLS and YYNGEE. The V and J ends lost 0 bases and 5 bases respectively, with 15 bases between them. The CDR3 length is 16 residues. The CDR3 nucleotides are TGTGCCAGCAGCGTAGATTCCGCGGGAAAAAACAATGAGCAGTTCTTC. Translation: CASSVDSAGKNNEQFF.

On this clone: This CDR3 is also generated by other DNA sequences in the sample. This sequence joins TRBV24-1 and TRBJ1-1; D gene ambiguous. This CDR3 contains 13 residues. V shed 5 bases and J shed 4 bases, with 10 bases lying between them. Germline loops: CDR1 KGHDR, CDR2 SFDVKD. The CDR3 DNA sequence: TGTGCCACCAGTGGATCGGGAGGCACTGAAGCTTTCTTT. Protein: CATSGSGGTEAFF.

The V and J genes are TRBV23-1 and TRBJ1-5, with TRBD1 identical over 7 bases. Being an ORF, TRBV23-1 has a function that is uncertain. Unmatched junction bases numbered 14, after V lost 0 bases and J lost 0 bases. The CDR3 loop spans 20 amino acids. The CDR3 bases are TGCGCCAGCAGTCAATCGTGGGGACCAACAGGGGAATGTAGCAATCAGCCCCAGCATTTT. Translating it yields CASSQSWGPTGECSNQPQHF.

V gene TRBV5-1 combines with J gene TRBJ1-6; 8 bases align to TRBD1. Trimming at V came to 0 bases and at J to 15 bases, leaving 5 bases not matched to a gene. CDR3 length: 13 amino acids. Per germline, CDR1 SGHRS and CDR2 YFSETQ. The CDR3 protein is CASSLDLQGVLHF. The CDR3 DNA reads TGCGCCAGCAGCTTGGACTTACAGGGGGTCCTCCACTTT.

The chain employs TRBV9 and TRBJ2-2, with 7 nucleotides matching TRBD2. Germline lookup yields CDR1 SGDLS and CDR2 YYNGEE. The CDR3 spans 15 residues. Trimming cost V 5 bases and J 3 bases; bases outside gene matches: 7. CDR3 loop: CASSWGGDYTGELFF. The DNA for the CDR3 is TGTGCCAGCAGTTGGGGAGGGGATTACACCGGGGAGCTGTTTTTT.

The rearrangement joins TRBV6-5 to TRBJ2-7, with TRBD2 matching 9 bases. Germline trimming cut 8 bases from V and 1 base from J; bases unmatched to any gene: 6. In germline, CDR1 is MNHEY, CDR2 SVGAGI. This CDR3 contains 14 residues. In nucleotides, the CDR3 is TGTGCCAGCGTCAGACTAGCGGCTTCCTACGAGCAGTACTTC. It codes for CASVRLAASYEQYF.

This clone was seen just once. The rearrangement links TRBV3-1 (or the pseudogene TRBV3-2) to TRBJ2-5; unclear D gene. This CDR3 contains 16 residues. CDR1 is LGHDT, CDR2 YNNKEL, per germline (reference sequence). The V gene lost 0 bases and the J gene lost 7 bases, with 18 bases spanning the gap. In nucleotides, the CDR3 is TGTGCCAGCAGCCAAGACGCCACCCCACCCTCAGGGACCCAGTACTTC. Protein: CASSQDATPPSGTQYF.

This clone has ten or more counts. This chain joins TRBV25-1 and TRBJ2-1; no clear D. The V end lost 5 bases, the J end lost 6 bases, and 5 bases lay between the germline ends. The germline V gene has CDR1 MGHDK and CDR2 SYGVNS. The CDR3 totals 11 residues. CDR3: CASSRVNEQFF. The CDR3 nucleotides read TGTGCCAGCAGTAGAGTCAATGAGCAGTTCTTC.

This chain joins TRBV5-1 and TRBJ2-7, with 7 bases identical to TRBD1. The length of the CDR3 is 16 residues. CDR1 SGHRS and CDR2 YFSETQ come from the germline V gene. Trimming removed 0 bases from V and 5 bases from J; junction bases left unmatched: 11. CDR3 bases: TGCGCCAGCAGCTTGGCAGGTCAGGGGGAACTCCACGAGCAGTACTTC. Encoded protein: CASSLAGQGELHEQYF. Filled out from reference TRBV5-1 and TRBJ2-7, the complete variable domain reads KAGVTQTPRYLIKTRGQQVTLSCSPISGHRSVSWYQQTPGQGLQFLFEYFSETQRNKGNFPGRFSGRQFSNSRSEMNVSTLELGDSALYLCASSLAGQGELHEQYFGPGTRLTVT.

J is TRBJ1-2 and V is TRBV5-4; 10 positions agree with TRBD1. Looked up from germline, CDR1 is SGHNT and CDR2 is YYREEE (reference sequence). The CDR3 is made up of 14 amino acids. After removal of 6 bases from V and 6 bases from J, the junction contained 8 bases not matched to a gene. The CDR3 sequence is CASNLDRGNDGYTF. The CDR3 DNA follows: TGTGCCAGCAACCTGGACAGGGGGAACGATGGCTACACCTTC. Supplemented by reference TRBV5-4 and TRBJ1-2, the full variable domain reads ETGVTQSPTHLIKTRGQQVTLRCSSQSGHNTVSWYQQALGQGPQFIFQYYREEENGRGNFPPRFSGLQFPNYSSELNVNALELDDSALYLCASNLDRGNDGYTFGSGTRLTVV.

The chain links TRBV5-6 to TRBJ1-4, with 9 nucleotides matching TRBD1. Looked up from germline, CDR1 is SGHDT and CDR2 is YYEEEE. V dropped 4 bases and J dropped 8; count of bases not matched to a gene: 6. The CDR3 contains 14 residues. This CDR3 is CASSLRQGGEKLFF. The CDR3 DNA reads TGTGCCAGCAGCCTAAGACAGGGGGGAGAAAAACTGTTTTTT.

The chain carries TRBV11-3 and TRBJ2-7; D may be TRBD2 (5 bases). Per germline, CDR1 SGHNT and CDR2 YENEEA. This CDR3 is 12 amino acids long. The V end was cut by 8 bases, the J end by 0 bases, with 8 bases between. The chain's CDR3 is CASGESSYEQYF. CDR3 DNA: TGTGCCAGCGGGGAGTCCTCCTACGAGCAGTACTTC.

The rearrangement joins TRBV3-1 (or the pseudogene TRBV3-2) to TRBJ2-1; 11 nucleotides match TRBD2. CDR1 is LGHDT, CDR2 YNNKEL, per germline (reference sequence). Trimming took 1 base from V and 9 from J; bases not matched to a gene: 5. This CDR3 has 15 amino acids. CDR3 residues: CASSQGLAGLIEQFF. The DNA of the CDR3 is TGTGCCAGCAGCCAAGGACTAGCGGGATTAATTGAGCAGTTCTTC.

A word on this clone: This likely comes from a read error, as the CDR3 has no conserved phenylalanine or tryptophan at its end. The limits of the CDR3 on the DNA are not certain, so only TCRdb's listed CDR3 is given. The chain employs TRBV27 and TRBJ1-1. Germline CDR1 reads MNHEY; CDR2 reads SMNVEV (reference sequence). Ends included, the CDR3 has 10 residues. The CDR3 region is CASSLLVHAI.

V gene TRBV11-1 combines with J gene TRBJ2-1; maybe TRBD2 (5 bases). The CDR3 runs 16 residues. V was pared by 3 bases and J by 5 bases, with 17 bases between. Germline lookup yields CDR1 SGHAT and CDR2 FQDESV (reference sequence). Here the CDR3 reads CASSLKRRALHNEQFF. The CDR3 DNA reads as TGTGCCAGCAGCTTGAAGCGGCGAGCGCTCCACAATGAGCAGTTCTTC.

Only one count was recorded for this clone. J is TRBJ1-2 and V is TRBV19; 12 bases line up with TRBD1. CDR3 length equals 17 residues. V lost 2 bases, J lost 4 bases, and 8 bases stayed unmatched. Germline V CDR1 and CDR2: LNHDA, SQIVND (reference sequence). In nucleotides, the CDR3 is TGTGCCAGTAGTATATCCTCCGGGACAGGGGGCGTCTATGGCTACACCTTC. It encodes CASSISSGTGGVYGYTF.

Only one count was recorded for this clone. A much larger clone lies one base from this, so it may be a read error. This chain uses TRBV28 with TRBJ2-2, with D maybe TRBD1 (6 bases). Germline CDR1 and CDR2: MDHEN and SYDVKM. CDR3 size: 15 residues. The V and J ends lost 6 bases and 4 bases respectively, with 15 bases between them. The CDR3 is CASSTLGQLTGELFF. The CDR3 coding sequence is TGTGCCAGCAGCACATTGGGACAACTCACCGGGGAGCTGTTTTTT.

CDR3 sequence (DNA): TGTGCCAGTAGCGCTAGCGGGACTCCAGATACGCAGTATTTT. It translates to CASSASGTPDTQYF. This chain uses TRBV19 with TRBJ2-3; 9 bases are a match to TRBD2. Germline CDR1 LNHDA, CDR2 SQIVND (reference sequence). Losses at the gene ends were 6 bases for V and 4 bases for J; bases not matched to a gene: 5. The CDR3 is 14 amino acids.

The chain recombines TRBV7-2 with TRBJ2-7; 9 bases agree with TRBD1. The V segment lost 5 bases and the J segment 3 bases; nucleotides outside the gene matches: 8. Germline V gene data show CDR1 as SGHTA and CDR2 as FQGNSA. CDR3 length: 15 residues. The DNA of the CDR3 is TGTGCCAGCAGCCTTGACAGGGGGTCATACTACGAGCAGTACTTC. Translation gives CASSLDRGSYYEQYF.